Shown below are 6 T cell receptor beta chains from a single sample sequenced in a study of cytomegalovirus exposure and HLA in healthy donors. Use of 60 Vbeta and 13 Jbeta primers characterized the PCR. Data came from immunoSEQ multiplex PCR; TCRdb stores just in-frame clones and leaves some out. The sample yields roughly 160,000 clones, around three quarters seen once. Sequencing was carried out using PBMCs. These receptors were taken from a middle-aged man in good health and CMV-seronegative.

This clone was found a few times. The junction and the germline gene differ at one end; a read error may be behind it. This chain joins TRBV5-1 and TRBJ2-4; tentatively, D is TRBD2 (5 bases). Per germline, CDR1 SGHRS and CDR2 YFSETQ. The CDR3 has 14 residues. The CDR3 is CASSFGLAKNSQYF. In DNA form, the CDR3 reads TGCGCCAGCAGCTTCGGGCTAGCCAAAAACAGTCAGTACTTC.

The rearrangement links TRBV6-4 to TRBJ2-2, with 8 bases identical to TRBD2. The CDR3 consists of 14 residues. Unmatched junction bases numbered 5, after V lost 6 bases and J lost 5 bases. The germline V gene encodes CDR1 MRHNA and CDR2 SNTAGT. The CDR3 loop is CASRELAATGELFF. DNA of the CDR3: TGTGCCAGCAGAGAACTAGCGGCGACCGGGGAGCTGTTTTTT.

The chain combines TRBV5-1 with TRBJ2-1; 12 bases line up with TRBD2. CDR1 is SGHRS and CDR2 is YFSETQ in the germline V gene. Trimming cost V 3 bases and J 5 bases; bases outside gene matches: 3. The CDR3 totals 15 residues. The CDR3 region is CASSSLAGGDNEQFF. Here the CDR3 DNA reads TGCGCCAGCAGCTCGCTAGCGGGAGGGGACAATGAGCAGTTCTTC.

CDR3 bases: TGTGCCATCAGTGAGTCGGGCCTGCAGTACAATGAGCAGTTCTTC. Encoded protein: CAISESGLQYNEQFF. The V call is TRBV10-3, the J call TRBJ2-1; unclear D gene. Trimming took 0 bases from V and 4 from J, leaving 10 bases between them. CDR1 is ENHRY and CDR2 is SYGVKD in the germline V gene. CDR3 length equals 15 residues.

This clone was seen once. The chain has TRBV28 and TRBJ2-7; the D gene is possibly TRBD1 (6 bases). The CDR3 is 15 amino acids. CDR1 is MDHEN and CDR2 is SYDVKM in the germline V gene. V shed 2 bases and J shed 2 bases, with 13 bases lying between them. As DNA, the CDR3 is TGTGCCAGCAGTTTACCCTCCGGACAGCCCTACGAGCAGTACTTC. As protein: CASSLPSGQPYEQYF.

The V and J genes are TRBV5-6 and TRBJ2-3; 16 bases match TRBD2. V shed 5 bases, J shed 8 bases, and the junction held 5 bases outside the gene matches. Germline CDR1 and CDR2: SGHDT and YYEEEE. The CDR3 contains 15 residues. The CDR3 protein is CASRLGTSGRGTQYF. In DNA, the CDR3 is TGTGCCAGCAGACTGGGGACTAGCGGGAGGGGTACGCAGTATTTT.